The T cell receptor (beta chain) described here comes from a study of T-cell reconstitution after alpha-beta-depleted transplantation in children. Study-level findings and limits: Surviving recipient T cells and thymic progenitors accounted for the high day-60 TCRbeta diversity observed in some patients. By one year post-transplant, T-cell counts and diversity largely arose from T cells that were newly produced.

Molecular barcoding with unique molecular identifiers was used for the TCRbeta library. TCRdb reprocessed the PCR reads via MiXCR and lists one record per CDR3 protein. Of around 450,000 distinct CDR3 sequences listed, roughly a tenth are singletons. On this clonotype: As yet, its antigen is unknown.

The CDR3 loop spans 15 amino acids. Germline CDR1 and CDR2: LGHNA and YSLEER. V lost 0 bases and J 5 bases, leaving 12 bases between the germline ends. The receptor's source is a child aged 2 to 10 with inherited bone marrow failure, due to receive a stem cell transplant. This specimen consisted of PBMCs, obtained before TCRalphabeta/CD19-depleted stem cell transplant. This chain joins TRBV4-3 and TRBJ2-3, with D tentatively TRBD1 or TRBD2 (5 bases each). The CDR3 here is CASSQENSGGDTQYF. CDR3 sequence (DNA): TGCGCCAGCAGCCAAGAGAACAGTGGGGGAGATACGCAGTATTTT.